Only one count was recorded for the clone carrying this T cell receptor (beta chain). This sample is part of a study of PD-L1 blockade in urothelial cancer. The CDR3 has 13 amino acids. The germline V gene encodes CDR1 SGHRS and CDR2 YFSETQ. Trimming cost V 5 bases and J 3 bases; bases outside gene matches: 4. Sequencing was performed with immunoSEQ multiplex PCR; in TCRdb, only in-frame clones are kept and a portion is missing. The table lists around 50,000 clones, more than 75% of them singletons. The sample's time point: peripheral blood 6 weeks after treatment start. The receptor was isolated from a man between 60 and 70 years old with urothelial cancer. This material consisted of PBMCs, taken around atezolizumab (anti-PD-L1) treatment. The rearrangement uses TRBV5-1 and TRBJ1-2, with 7 bases matching TRBD1. The CDR3 spells CASSAQGDYGYTF. CDR3 in DNA: TGCGCCAGCAGTGCGCAGGGGGACTATGGCTACACCTTC.